This is a list of T cell receptor beta chains from one sample in a study of CD8 T cells in ankylosing spondylitis. TCRdb reprocessed the 5' RACE reads via MiXCR and lists one record per CDR3 protein. Altogether 350,000 or so distinct CDR3 sequences are present, less than 9.5% being singletons, with the ten largest covering roughly 15%. Sequenced input: blood, either unsorted or a sorted T cell fraction (not recorded which). The receptor source for this set is a male donor with ankylosing spondylitis. CDR3s include the opening cysteine and the closing phenylalanine or tryptophan. D genes are given only for firm matches. Clone size is stated in some rows and not others, as once, few, many or a class when expanded.

NA 14 TRBJ1-3 TRBV11-3 few TGTGCCAGCAGCTCAACAGTGGATGGAAACACCATATATTTT CASSSTVDGNTIYF
TRBD2 16 TRBJ2-3 TRBV27 many TGTGCCAGCAGTTTATCGGGACTAGCGGGAACAGATACGCAGTATTTT CASSLSGLAGTDTQYF
NA 14 TRBJ2-5 TRBV6-2/TRBV6-3 NA TGTGCCAGCAGTTACTTCCCAGCAGGAGAGACCCAGTACTTC CASSYFPAGETQYF
TRBD1 14 TRBJ1-1 TRBV27 many TGTGCCAGCAGACCGGGACAGTTTTATACTGAAGCTTTCTTT CASRPGQFYTEAFF
NA 13 TRBJ2-5 TRBV28 NA TGTGCCAGCAGTTCACCGGTCCAAGAGACCCAGTACTTC CASSSPVQETQYF
TRBD1 18 TRBJ2-1 TRBV3-1 NA TGTGCCAGCAGCCAACGCGTTCCGGGGCAGGGGGTGTCCAATGAGCAGTTCTTC CASSQRVPGQGVSNEQFF
TRBD1 15 TRBJ2-3 TRBV3-1 many TGTGCCAGCAGCAAACGCTGGACAGGGCCAGATACGCAGTATTTT CASSKRWTGPDTQYF
NA 14 TRBJ2-1 TRBV11-3 many TGTGCCAGCAGCTTGGCCAGGGGTAGGAATGAGCAGTTCTTC CASSLARGRNEQFF
TRBD2 16 TRBJ2-5 TRBV5-1 many TGCGCCAGCAGCTTGGAAGTAGCGGGAGTGAAACAGACCCAGTACTTC CASSLEVAGVKQTQYF
TRBD1 13 TRBJ1-2 TRBV5-1 few TGCGCCAGCAGCTTGGCAGGGGGCGATGGCTACACCTTC CASSLAGGDGYTF
NA 14 TRBJ2-2 TRBV20-1 NA TGCAGTGCTATCGACGGACGATCCACCGGGGAGCTGTTTTTT CSAIDGRSTGELFF
TRBD2 16 TRBJ2-3 TRBV5-1 many TGCGCCAGCAGCGAGGGACTAGCGGGAGATGTGGATACGCAGTATTTT CASSEGLAGDVDTQYF
TRBD1 11 TRBJ1-1 TRBV7-9 few TGTGCCAGCAGCTACGACAGGGGAGCTTTCTTT CASSYDRGAFF
NA 15 TRBJ2-3 TRBV7-6 many TGTGCCAGCAGCTTAGCCTGGACGGGCACAGATACGCAGTATTTT CASSLAWTGTDTQYF
TRBD2 17 TRBJ2-5 TRBV29-1 NA TGCAGCGTGAGACCGGGACTAGCGGGAGTTGTCAAAGAGACCCAGTACTTC CSVRPGLAGVVKETQYF
NA 14 TRBJ2-7 TRBV6-1 few TGTGCCAGCAGGCTCCGGGACGGAGACTACGAGCAGTACTTC CASRLRDGDYEQYF
TRBD2 15 TRBJ2-7 TRBV2 many TGTGCCAGCAGTGCCCTAGCGGGAGGATCCTACGAGCAGTACTTC CASSALAGGSYEQYF